This T cell receptor (beta chain) was captured by sequencing in a study of beta chain features in type 1 diabetes. As every portion of the isolated RNA was reverse transcribed, the sequencing read expressed TCRB transcripts. Here immunoSEQ multiplex PCR was the method, and the copy in TCRdb shows in-frame clones only, minus some. The data hold 350,000 to 450,000 clones, with approximately 14% observed a single time. Deletions cut 2 bases from V and 10 bases from J, with 12 bases between. Germline values: CDR1 SGHTA, CDR2 FQGNSA. The CDR3 totals 13 residues. General observations from the study: Whether TCRB rearrangement is influenced by HLA type went unresolved here.

Remarks on this clone: Its antigen remains unknown.

The genes are TRBV7-2 and TRBJ2-1; D is possibly TRBD1 (5 bases). This TCR came from a man younger than 40 in good health. Sequencing was performed on naive CD4+ T cells from blood. CDR3: CASSLQGQTEQFF. Here the CDR3 DNA reads TGTGCCAGCAGCTTACAGGGCCAGACAGAGCAGTTCTTC.